Below, 11 T cell receptor beta chains from the same sample are listed, as sequenced in a study of early T cells in non-severe SARS-CoV-2 infection. TCRdb reanalysed the 5' RACE reads using MiXCR and keeps one entry per CDR3 protein. The data contain approximately 18,000 distinct CDR3 sequences, roughly 5.1% of them singletons. The sample consisted of whole blood. These receptor sequences come from an adult who was a healthcare worker with PCR-confirmed SARS-CoV-2 infection or an uninfected control (not recorded which).

This clonotype was recorded at least ten times. V and J are TRBV5-1 and TRBJ2-1; weak D call: TRBD2 (7 bases). The CDR3 contains 15 residues. V was cut by 2 bases and J by 3 bases, with 12 bases left in between. CDR1 SGHRS and CDR2 YFSETQ come from the germline V gene. The CDR3 bases are TGCGCCAGCAGCTTCGCGGGGGCAGACTACAATGAGCAGTTCTTC. Protein: CASSFAGADYNEQFF. Combining the CDR3 with reference TRBV5-1 and TRBJ2-1 gives the whole variable domain KAGVTQTPRYLIKTRGQQVTLSCSPISGHRSVSWYQQTPGQGLQFLFEYFSETQRNKGNFPGRFSGRQFSNSRSEMNVSTLELGDSALYLCASSFAGADYNEQFFGPGTRLTVL.

At least ten counts were recorded for this clonotype. This sequence joins TRBV7-9 and TRBJ1-5; the match to TRBD1 covers 11 bases. CDR3 length: 16 amino acids. With V trimmed by 4 bases and J by 1 base, 3 bases remained unmatched. The V gene's germline CDR1 is SEHNR and CDR2 FQNEAQ (reference sequence). The chain's CDR3 is CASSSDRGLSNQPQHF. The CDR3 DNA reads TGTGCCAGCAGCTCGGACAGGGGGCTAAGCAATCAGCCCCAGCATTTT.

By share, this clonotype ranks as medium-sized. As DNA, the CDR3 is TGCAGTGCTGGACGGAGAAGGTACAATGAGCAGTTCTTC. This gives the protein CSAGRRRYNEQFF. V and J are TRBV20-1 and TRBJ2-1; no clear D gene. The CDR3 extends over 13 amino acids. Between the trimmed V and J ends, which lost 5 bases and 4 bases, there was a span of 12 bases. CDR1 is DFQATT, CDR2 SNEGSKA, per germline (reference sequence).

This clonotype was seen at least ten times. V gene TRBV6-4 combines with J gene TRBJ2-5; D not resolved. CDR3 size: 12 residues. V dropped 4 bases and J dropped 5 bases, with 8 bases sitting between them. Germline CDR1 reads MRHNA; CDR2 reads SNTAGT. For the CDR3, the DNA is TGTGCCAGCAGTGGCAACTCGGAGACCCAGTACTTC. Its protein product is CASSGNSETQYF.

In this sample, this clonotype turned up many times. V and J are TRBV3-2 and TRBJ2-1; the table's D call, TRBD1, was not checked against the DNA. TRBV3-2 is a pseudogene locus. The CDR3 covers 15 residues. The CDR3 here is CASSQEGRTYNEQFF. Here the CDR3 DNA reads TGTGCCAGCAGCCAAGAGGGACGGACATACAATGAGCAGTTCTTC.

This clonotype occurred many times. The rearrangement uses TRBV11-2 and TRBJ2-3; 7 bases line up with TRBD2. Germline CDR1 is SGHAT and CDR2 is FQNNGV. V shed 1 base and J 0 bases; nucleotides not matched to a gene: 13. There are 19 residues in the CDR3. The CDR3 nucleotides read TGTGCCAGCAGCTTAGTGTCGGGACGGGGACTATCTAGCACAGATACGCAGTATTTT. Protein sequence: CASSLVSGRGLSSTDTQYF.

This clonotype showed up just a few times. This rearrangement joins TRBV7-9 to TRBJ2-3; D not resolved. V shed 5 bases and J shed 4 bases, with 22 bases lying between them. CDR3 length: 17 residues. CDR1 SEHNR and CDR2 FQNEAQ come from the germline V gene (reference sequence). CDR3 sequence: CASSPVGARIQADTQYF. CDR3 coding DNA: TGTGCCAGCAGCCCCGTGGGTGCGCGAATTCAGGCAGATACGCAGTATTTT.

This clonotype was observed many times. The rearrangement links TRBV21-1 to TRBJ1-2; TRBD1, the table's D call, lacks a check against the DNA. TRBV21-1 is described as a pseudogene. CDR3 length equals 17 residues. CDR3 region: CASSTFPWTGGLEGYTF. As DNA, the CDR3 is TGTGCCAGCAGCACCTTCCCATGGACAGGGGGACTAGAGGGCTACACCTTC.

This clonotype is medium-sized within its sample. The chain uses TRBV10-1 and TRBJ2-2; 8 bases align to TRBD2. Germline assignment: CDR1 WNHNN and CDR2 SYGVQD (reference sequence). The J segment lost 7 bases and the V segment lost 6 bases, leaving 1 base of the junction unmatched. CDR3 length equals 12 residues. CDR3 amino acids: CASSGRVGELFF. In nucleotides, the CDR3 is TGCGCCAGCAGCGGGAGGGTCGGGGAGCTGTTTTTT.

This clonotype occurred many times. The chain employs TRBV19 and TRBJ1-2; 7 bases align to TRBD1. The V and J ends lost 3 bases and 2 bases, in that order; junction bases with no gene match: 9. The germline V gene has CDR1 LNHDA and CDR2 SQIVND (reference sequence). This CDR3 has 16 amino acids. The CDR3 DNA is TGTGCCAGTAGTATGAGGGCGACAGGGCTCAACTATGGCTACACCTTC. It is translated as CASSMRATGLNYGYTF. The complete variable domain, with remaining parts taken from reference TRBV19 and TRBJ1-2, reads DGGITQSPKYLFRKEGQNVTLSCEQNLNHDAMYWYRQDPGQGLRLIYYSQIVNDFQKGDIAEGYSVSREKKESFPLTVTSAQKNPTAFYLCASSMRATGLNYGYTFGSGTRLTVV.

By frequency in the sample, this clonotype is medium-sized (0.01 to 0.1%). The V call is TRBV20-1, the J call TRBJ2-3; 8 positions match TRBD2. J lost 4 bases, V lost 7 bases, and 10 bases had no gene match. CDR1 DFQATT and CDR2 SNEGSKA come from the germline V gene (reference sequence). The CDR3 loop spans 14 amino acids. Here the CDR3 DNA reads TGCAGTGGGATTGCGCGGGAGGTATCAGATACGCAGTATTTT. Amino acid sequence: CSGIAREVSDTQYF.